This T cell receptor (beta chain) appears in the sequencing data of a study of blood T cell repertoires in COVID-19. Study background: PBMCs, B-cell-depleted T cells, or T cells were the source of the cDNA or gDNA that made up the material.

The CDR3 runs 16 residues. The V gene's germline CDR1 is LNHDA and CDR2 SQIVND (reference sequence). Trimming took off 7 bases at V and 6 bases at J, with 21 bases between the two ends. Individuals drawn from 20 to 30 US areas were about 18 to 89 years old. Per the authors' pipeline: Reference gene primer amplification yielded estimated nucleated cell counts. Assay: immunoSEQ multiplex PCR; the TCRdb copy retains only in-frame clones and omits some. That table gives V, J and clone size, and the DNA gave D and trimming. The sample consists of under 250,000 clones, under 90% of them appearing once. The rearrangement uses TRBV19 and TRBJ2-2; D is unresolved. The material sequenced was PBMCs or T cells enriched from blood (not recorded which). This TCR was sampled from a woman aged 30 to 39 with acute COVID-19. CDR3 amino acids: CASTPFETPWAGELFF. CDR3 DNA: TGTGCCAGTACCCCATTTGAGACTCCTTGGGCCGGGGAGCTGTTTTTT.